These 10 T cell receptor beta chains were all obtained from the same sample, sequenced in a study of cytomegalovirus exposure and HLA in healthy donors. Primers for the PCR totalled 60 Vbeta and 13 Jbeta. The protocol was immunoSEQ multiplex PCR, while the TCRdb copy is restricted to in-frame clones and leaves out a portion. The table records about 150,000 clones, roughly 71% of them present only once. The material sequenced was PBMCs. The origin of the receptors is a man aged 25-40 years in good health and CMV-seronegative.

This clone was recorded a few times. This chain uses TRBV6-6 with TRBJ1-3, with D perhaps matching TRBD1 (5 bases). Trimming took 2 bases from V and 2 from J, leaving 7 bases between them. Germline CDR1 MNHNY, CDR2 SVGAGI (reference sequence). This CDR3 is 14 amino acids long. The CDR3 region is CASSYQGTGNTIYF. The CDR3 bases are TGTGCCAGCAGTTACCAGGGAACTGGAAACACCATATATTTT.

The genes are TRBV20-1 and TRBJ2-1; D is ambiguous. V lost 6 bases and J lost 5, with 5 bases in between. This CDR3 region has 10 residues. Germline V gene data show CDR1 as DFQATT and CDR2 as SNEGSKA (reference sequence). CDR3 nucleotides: TGCAGTGCCAGTAACAATGAGCAGTTCTTC. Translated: CSASNNEQFF.

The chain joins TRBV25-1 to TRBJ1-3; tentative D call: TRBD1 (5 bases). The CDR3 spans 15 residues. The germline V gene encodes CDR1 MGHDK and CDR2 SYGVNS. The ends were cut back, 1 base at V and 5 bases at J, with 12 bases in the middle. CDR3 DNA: TGTGCCAGCAGTGAATGGACACCCGAGAGAAACACCATATATTTT. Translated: CASSEWTPERNTIYF.

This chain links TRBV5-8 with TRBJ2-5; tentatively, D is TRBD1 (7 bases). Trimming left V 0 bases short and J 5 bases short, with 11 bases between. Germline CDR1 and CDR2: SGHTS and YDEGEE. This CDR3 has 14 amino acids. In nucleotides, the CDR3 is TGTGCCAGCAGCTTGGAGCCAGGGGGGGAGACCCAGTACTTC. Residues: CASSLEPGGETQYF.

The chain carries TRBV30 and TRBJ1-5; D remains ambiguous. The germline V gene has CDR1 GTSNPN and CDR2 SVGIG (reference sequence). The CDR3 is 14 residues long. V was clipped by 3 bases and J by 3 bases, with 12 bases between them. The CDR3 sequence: CAWSVLQDNQPQHF. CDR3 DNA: TGTGCCTGGAGCGTTTTGCAGGACAATCAGCCCCAGCATTTT.

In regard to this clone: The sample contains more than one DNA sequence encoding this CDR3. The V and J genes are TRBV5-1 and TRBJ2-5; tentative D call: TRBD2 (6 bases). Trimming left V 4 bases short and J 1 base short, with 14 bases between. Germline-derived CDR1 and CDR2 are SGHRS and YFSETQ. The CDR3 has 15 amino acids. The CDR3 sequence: CASSRPRDFQETQYF. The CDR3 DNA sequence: TGCGCCAGCAGCAGGCCCCGGGACTTCCAAGAGACCCAGTACTTC.

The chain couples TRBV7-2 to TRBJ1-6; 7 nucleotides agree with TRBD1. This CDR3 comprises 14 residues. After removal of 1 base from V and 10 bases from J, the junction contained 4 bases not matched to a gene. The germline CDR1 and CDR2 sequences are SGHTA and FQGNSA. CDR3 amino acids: CASSLEGGGSPLHF. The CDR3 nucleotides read TGTGCCAGCAGCTTAGAAGGGGGCGGATCACCCCTCCACTTT.

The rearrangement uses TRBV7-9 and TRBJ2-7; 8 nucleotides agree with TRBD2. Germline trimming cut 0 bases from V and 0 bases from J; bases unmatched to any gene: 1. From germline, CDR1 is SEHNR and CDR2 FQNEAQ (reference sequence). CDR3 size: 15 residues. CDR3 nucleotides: TGTGCCAGCAGCTTAGCCAGCGGGAGCTCCTACGAGCAGTACTTC. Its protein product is CASSLASGSSYEQYF.

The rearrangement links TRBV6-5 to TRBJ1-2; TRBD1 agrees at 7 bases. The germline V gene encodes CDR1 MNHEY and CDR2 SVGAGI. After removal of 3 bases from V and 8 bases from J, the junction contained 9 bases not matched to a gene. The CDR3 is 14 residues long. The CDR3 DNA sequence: TGTGCCAGCAGTTATACAGGGGAGAGTCGGGGCTACACCTTC. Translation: CASSYTGESRGYTF.

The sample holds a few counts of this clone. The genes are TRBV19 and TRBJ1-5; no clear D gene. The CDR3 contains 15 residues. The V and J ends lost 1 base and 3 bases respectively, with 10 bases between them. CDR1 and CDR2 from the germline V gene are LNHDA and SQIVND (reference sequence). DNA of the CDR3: TGTGCCAGTAGTATAGTACGGCAGGACAATCAGCCCCAGCATTTT. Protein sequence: CASSIVRQDNQPQHF.